The 22 T cell receptor beta chains listed next were all sequenced from one sample in a study of T cells in Graves' hyperthyroidism and ophthalmopathy. Template material for amplifying TCR beta CDR3 regions consisted of RNA transcripts. HTBI primers were used for first-round RT-PCR of the TCR CDR3. From the multiplex PCR reads, TCRdb called clonotypes with MiXCR, one entry per CDR3 protein. The sample consists of about 640,000 distinct CDR3 sequences, around 15% of them appearing once. The source material was blood. All receptors derive from a woman aged 45 to 65 with Graves' ophthalmopathy.

This clonotype was recorded many times. The chain carries TRBV20-1 and TRBJ2-7; the D is unclear. Germline V gene sequence: CDR1 DFQATT, CDR2 SNEGSKA (reference sequence). V lost 5 bases to trimming and J lost 5 bases, with 19 bases between them. This CDR3 region has 14 residues. The CDR3 DNA reads TGCAGTGCTTATAGCAGGAACATCAGAGACGAGCAGTACTTC. Encoded protein: CSAYSRNIRDEQYF.

This clonotype appeared a few times. The chain uses TRBV27 and TRBJ2-1, with 8 bases matching TRBD1. V lost 3 bases and J lost 15; bases outside the gene matches: 7. Germline assignment: CDR1 MNHEY and CDR2 SMNVEV (reference sequence). The CDR3 has 12 residues. CDR3 nucleotides: TGTGCCAGCAGTTTTTCGCAGGGGGCGGCGTTCTTC. Protein: CASSFSQGAAFF.

This clonotype showed up just a few times. V usage is TRBV6-2 or TRBV6-3 and J usage is TRBJ2-5, with 10 nucleotides matching TRBD2. Germline values: CDR1 MNHEY, CDR2 SVGEGT. CDR3 size: 19 residues. Trimming removed 5 bases from V and 4 bases from J; junction bases left unmatched: 19. The CDR3 nucleotides read TGTGCCAGCAGTCGACGGACTAGCGGCCTAGCTTTCTCCTCAGAGACCCAGTACTTC. It is translated as CASSRRTSGLAFSSETQYF.

The V call is TRBV9, the J call TRBJ2-3; TRBD2 agrees at 10 bases. The CDR3 runs 17 residues. V trimming: 0 bases; J trimming: 6 bases; junction bases outside the gene matches: 10. CDR1 and CDR2 from the germline V gene are SGDLS and YYNGEE. CDR3 sequence reads: CASSVEVAGGLLDTQYF. Written as DNA, the CDR3 is TGTGCCAGCAGCGTAGAAGTAGCGGGAGGTTTGTTGGATACGCAGTATTTT.

At least ten counts were recorded for this clonotype. This chain joins TRBV7-9 and TRBJ1-1, with D possibly matching TRBD1 (5 bases). Trimming cost V 1 base and J 4 bases, with 13 bases left between them. The CDR3 sequence is 15 residues long. Per the germline V gene, CDR1 is SEHNR and CDR2 is FQNEAQ (reference sequence). DNA for the CDR3: TGTGCCAGCAGCTTAGTGGACGGGGGGAGCACTGAAGCTTTCTTT. It specifies CASSLVDGGSTEAFF.

This clonotype came up many times. This chain uses TRBV28 with TRBJ2-7; 7 bases map to TRBD1. Germline loops: CDR1 MDHEN, CDR2 SYDVKM. The V gene end was trimmed by 5 bases and the J gene end by 5 bases; junction bases not matched to a gene: 6. This CDR3 is 13 amino acids long. The CDR3 nucleotides are TGTGCCAGCAGTATCACAGGGGCGCACGAGCAGTACTTC. Protein product: CASSITGAHEQYF.

This clonotype was seen many times. This chain uses TRBV7-9 with TRBJ2-1; TRBD2 matches 8 bases. The trim removed 4 bases at V and 3 bases at J, leaving 14 bases unmatched. This CDR3 is 18 amino acids long. Germline V CDR1 and CDR2: SEHNR, FQNEAQ (reference sequence). The CDR3 bases are TGTGCCAGCAGCTCACCAAGTTGGGGACGGGAGGGCTACAATGAGCAGTTCTTC. Its translation is CASSSPSWGREGYNEQFF.

The rearrangement joins TRBV6-2 or TRBV6-3 to TRBJ2-1; D perhaps matches TRBD2 (5 bases). V shed 8 bases and J shed 5 bases, with 13 bases lying between them. Germline V CDR1 and CDR2: MNHEY, SVGEGT. The CDR3 has 13 residues. CDR3 DNA: TGTGCCAGCCCCACCACTAGAAACAATGAGCAGTTCTTC. It codes for CASPTTRNNEQFF.

This clonotype was observed at least ten times. The chain recombines TRBV11-2 with TRBJ2-5, with D possibly matching TRBD1 (5 bases). Germline CDR1 SGHAT, CDR2 FQNNGV. V was pared by 2 bases and J by 1 base, with 14 bases between. The CDR3 totals 16 residues. As DNA, the CDR3 is TGTGCCAGCAGCTTAAGGGGATTAGGGTTCCAAGAGACCCAGTACTTC. This sequence encodes CASSLRGLGFQETQYF.

A note on this clonotype: A far larger clone is only one base removed, so a read error is likely. The V gene is TRBV5-1, the J gene TRBJ2-3; D may be TRBD2 (5 bases). CDR3 size: 12 residues. Germline loops: CDR1 SGHRS, CDR2 YFSETQ. In DNA, the CDR3 is TGCGCCGGCAGTAGCGGCACAGATACGCAGTATTTT. Protein sequence: CAGSSGTDTQYF.

The table lists this clonotype with a few counts. The rearrangement uses TRBV7-8 and TRBJ2-2; 14 nucleotides match TRBD2. This CDR3 spans 15 amino acids. CDR1 and CDR2 (germline): SGHVS, FQNEAQ. V was pared by 7 bases and J by 8 bases, with 6 bases of the junction left unmatched. The CDR3: CASKGLAGVIGELFF. The DNA of the CDR3 is TGTGCCAGCAAGGGACTAGCGGGAGTTATTGGGGAGCTGTTTTTT.

This chain links TRBV10-3 with TRBJ1-1; D is unclear. This CDR3 is 12 amino acids long. Trimming took off 6 bases at V and 3 bases at J, with 8 bases between the two ends. Germline CDR1 and CDR2: ENHRY and SYGVKD. CDR3 in DNA: TGTGCCATCAGCCAAGACGACACTGAAGCTTTCTTT. It specifies CAISQDDTEAFF.

This clonotype was seen many times. The rearrangement links TRBV5-1 to TRBJ2-3; 9 bases align to TRBD1. The ends lost 7 bases at V and 5 bases at J; junction bases unmatched: 8. The germline V gene has CDR1 SGHRS and CDR2 YFSETQ. This CDR3 has 14 residues. CDR3 region: CASSGDRGIDTQYF. The CDR3 DNA sequence: TGCGCCAGCTCTGGAGACAGGGGGATAGATACGCAGTATTTT.

This clonotype was seen repeatedly, ten times or more. V gene TRBV7-2 combines with J gene TRBJ2-3, with D perhaps TRBD1 or TRBD2 (6 bases each). The germline CDR1 and CDR2 sequences are SGHTA and FQGNSA. The length of the CDR3 is 15 residues. V lost 4 bases and J lost 1, with 12 bases in between. In nucleotides, the CDR3 is TGTGCCAGCAGCTCAAGGAGGGGGGGCACAGATACGCAGTATTTT. It specifies CASSSRRGGTDTQYF. The full variable domain, in which reference TRBV7-2 and TRBJ2-3 provide the parts outside the CDR3, is GAGVSQSPSNKVTEKGKDVELRCDPISGHTALYWYRQSLGQGLEFLIYFQGNSAPDKSGLPSDRFSAERTGGSVSTLTIQRTQQEDSAVYLCASSSRRGGTDTQYFGPGTRLTVL.

CDR3 DNA: TGTGCCAGCAGCTTAGTAACAAAAACTAACTATGGCTACACCTTC. It is translated as CASSLVTKTNYGYTF. The chain couples TRBV7-9 to TRBJ1-2; no definite D call. The length of the CDR3 is 15 residues. V was pared by 1 base and J by 0 bases, with 9 bases between. CDR1 SEHNR and CDR2 FQNEAQ come from the germline V gene (reference sequence).

The chain uses TRBV4-1 and TRBJ1-2; D perhaps matches TRBD1 (6 bases). The CDR3 runs to 15 residues. Per germline, CDR1 MGHRA and CDR2 YSYEKL. The ends were cut back, 3 bases at V and 7 bases at J, with 18 bases in the middle. The CDR3, as DNA: TGCGCCAGCAGCCATCCCGAAGGGGGGGCGAGTGGCTACACCTTC. Protein product: CASSHPEGGASGYTF.

A single count supports this clonotype. A much larger clone is a single base away; this may be a read error. CDR3 protein: CAWSVGSISERFF. The CDR3 coding sequence is TGTGCCTGGAGTGTCGGTAGCATCAGTGAGCGGTTCTTC. The gene calls are TRBV30 and TRBJ2-1, with D uncertain. CDR1 is GTSNPN and CDR2 is SVGIG in the germline V gene (reference sequence). The CDR3 covers 13 residues.

The rearrangement links TRBV28 to TRBJ1-2, with 8 bases matching TRBD1. Looked up from germline, CDR1 is MDHEN and CDR2 is SYDVKM. V trimming: 3 bases; J trimming: 4 bases; junction bases outside the gene matches: 7. There are 15 residues in the CDR3. The CDR3 reads CASSFPVGQGYGYTF. As DNA, the CDR3 is TGTGCCAGCAGTTTCCCCGTAGGACAGGGCTATGGCTACACCTTC.

This clonotype was seen more than once but under ten times. This chain links TRBV7-2 with TRBJ2-7; 9 nucleotides match TRBD2. CDR1 and CDR2 (germline): SGHTA, FQGNSA. This CDR3 contains 16 residues. V was clipped by 4 bases and J by 0 bases; unmatched bases: 7. CDR3 sequence: CASSSRSGRTSYEQYF. CDR3 coding DNA: TGTGCCAGCAGCTCCCGTAGCGGGAGAACCTCCTACGAGCAGTACTTC.

V and J are TRBV20-1 and TRBJ2-1, with 16 bases lining up with TRBD2. Looked up from germline, CDR1 is DFQATT and CDR2 is SNEGSKA (reference sequence). Trimming took 0 bases from V and 10 from J; bases not matched to a gene: 9. The CDR3 extends over 17 amino acids. The CDR3 nucleotides read TGCAGTGCTAGAGAGCTGGGACTAGCGGGAGGGTCGCGAGAGCAGTTCTTC. As protein: CSARELGLAGGSREQFF.

Many counts were recorded for this clonotype. V and J are TRBV6-6 and TRBJ1-1, with no clear D. Trimming shortened V by 2 bases and J by 4 bases, and 14 bases separated the two germline ends. Per germline, CDR1 MNHNY and CDR2 SVGAGI (reference sequence). The CDR3 length is 15 residues. CDR3 region: CASSYAGGRGTEAFF. The CDR3 coding sequence is TGTGCCAGCAGTTACGCCGGTGGACGGGGCACTGAAGCTTTCTTT.

This clonotype was seen more than once but under ten times. The chain uses TRBV9 and TRBJ2-5; 8 nucleotides align to TRBD2. The CDR3 is made up of 14 amino acids. Trimming removed 2 bases from V and 5 bases from J; junction bases left unmatched: 5. In germline, CDR1 is SGDLS, CDR2 YYNGEE. CDR3 coding DNA: TGTGCCAGCAGCGTGAGCGGGAGTTGGGAGACCCAGTACTTC. Translating it yields CASSVSGSWETQYF.